This T cell receptor beta chain was profiled in a study of identical twins. One entry per CDR3 protein results from TCRdb running MiXCR on the 5' RACE reads. Of some 560,000 distinct CDR3 sequences listed, 9% to 10% are singletons. This clonotype was recorded at least ten times. Antigen specificity is unknown. Regarding the study as a whole: Out-of-frame alpha sequences common to twins exhibited an excess of low generation probability.

The CDR3 sequence is 14 residues long. The V gene end was trimmed by 10 bases and the J gene end by 1 base; junction bases not matched to a gene: 8. These records were also assigned to another study, of yellow fever vaccine responses in identical twins.

The sample was PBMCs. This sequence originates from a woman aged 18-29 years in good health. The chain links TRBV12-3 or TRBV12-4 to TRBJ2-5; 8 bases line up with TRBD2. CDR3: CATARGGLQETQYF. The CDR3 DNA reads as TGTGCCACAGCTCGGGGGGGCCTCCAAGAGACCCAGTACTTC.